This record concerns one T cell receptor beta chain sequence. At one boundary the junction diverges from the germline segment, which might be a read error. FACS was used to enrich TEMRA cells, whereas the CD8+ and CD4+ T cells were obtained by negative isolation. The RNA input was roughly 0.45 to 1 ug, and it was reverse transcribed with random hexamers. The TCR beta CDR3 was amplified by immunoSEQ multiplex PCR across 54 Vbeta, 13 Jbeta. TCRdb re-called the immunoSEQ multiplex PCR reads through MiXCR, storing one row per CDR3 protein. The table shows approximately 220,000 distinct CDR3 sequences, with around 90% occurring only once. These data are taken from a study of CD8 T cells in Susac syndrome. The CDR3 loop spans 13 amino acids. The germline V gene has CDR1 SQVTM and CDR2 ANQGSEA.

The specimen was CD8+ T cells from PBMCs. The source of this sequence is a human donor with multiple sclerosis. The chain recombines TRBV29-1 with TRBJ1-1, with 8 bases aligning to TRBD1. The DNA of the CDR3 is TGCAGCGTTGAATGGGACAGGAACGCTGAAGCTTTCTTT. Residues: CSVEWDRNAEAFF.